The rows below give T cell receptor beta chains drawn from one sample of a study of T cell repertoires in cytomegalovirus infection. Their target antigens are unknown. TCRdb itself ran the reads through MiXCR, one entry per CDR3 protein. This sample carries approximately 470,000 distinct CDR3 sequences, under 55% of them seen once, and the ten largest clones take roughly two fifths. The source was cultured PBMCs, collected from culture after CMV antigen stimulation. Source of these receptors: a human donor in good health (CMV status not recorded). Some clones in this sample may be carry-over from other donors' samples. Both conserved end residues are part of each CDR3. The order of the fields is V gene, clone size, J gene, CDR3 protein. A clone size is listed for some rows: how often the clone was seen (once, few, many), or a class if it is expanded.

TRBV20-1	.	TRBJ2-1	CSAREAGGRSYNEQFF
TRBV7-2	.	TRBJ2-3	CASSFASYTDTQYF
TRBV6-2/TRBV6-3	.	TRBJ2-4	CASSYKQRGQNIQYF
TRBV4-2	few	TRBJ1-6	CASSQERRGTLHF
TRBV7-2	once	TRBJ1-2	CASSSRNYYGYTF
TRBV5-4	.	TRBJ2-7	CASSLVAGPPYEQYF
TRBV3-1	.	TRBJ1-2	CASSSPGQGYYGYTF
TRBV7-2	many	TRBJ1-2	CASSLDRVDGYTF
TRBV5-5	.	TRBJ2-5	CASSTRQGFQETQYF
TRBV2	once	TRBJ1-5	CASSAEGLRGQPQHF
TRBV7-6	few	TRBJ2-7	CASSKISHEQYF
TRBV7-2	.	TRBJ2-1	CASSRGGTLVMQFF
TRBV15	.	TRBJ2-5	CAIGTGGMGETQYF
TRBV7-9	few	TRBJ2-5	CASSGQYLGSAQYF
TRBV19	.	TRBJ1-6	CASNKRTDRAAPLHF
TRBV7-2	few	TRBJ2-7	CASTRDRGAYEQYF
TRBV25-1	.	TRBJ2-3	CASSEYPETDTQYF
TRBV20-1	.	TRBJ2-5	CSAVGQIHQETQYF
TRBV11-3	.	TRBJ2-1	CASSSRQGYNEQFF
TRBV28	.	TRBJ1-2	CASSPPGGAVGYTF
TRBV2	.	TRBJ2-1	CASSRLAGGQVKNEQFF
TRBV2	.	TRBJ2-7	CASSEARGIYEQYF
TRBV5-3	.	TRBJ2-7	CASSLGLGLRYEQYF
TRBV12-3/TRBV12-4	few	TRBJ2-5	CASSFMGTGRETQYF
TRBV7-8	few	TRBJ2-5	CASSTGGQGAETQYF
TRBV18	.	TRBJ2-7	CASSSGADPSYEQYF
TRBV12-3/TRBV12-4	few	TRBJ2-1	CASSLFPSGKGQFF
TRBV7-8	.	TRBJ2-7	CASSLVAGEIYEQYF
TRBV7-2	.	TRBJ2-6	CASSPEPGANVLTF
TRBV7-6	.	TRBJ2-1	CASSPSWQFAPNAQFF
TRBV4-3	.	TRBJ2-7	CASSQENGPYEQYF
TRBV14	.	TRBJ2-3	CASSQDSRRAIADTQYF
TRBV11-2	few	TRBJ2-5	CASSLGLIQGPETQYF
TRBV7-3	.	TRBJ2-5	CASSLKDPQETQYF
TRBV12-3/TRBV12-4	.	TRBJ1-1	CASSSWDRMNTEAFF
TRBV7-8	few	TRBJ1-6	CASSWTGIPSPLHF
TRBV5-4	few	TRBJ2-1	CASSFYPGEQFF
TRBV12-3/TRBV12-4	once	TRBJ2-6	CASSRRDSQSGANVLTF
TRBV7-6	.	TRBJ1-2	CASSGEGASLANYGYTF
TRBV4-2	.	TRBJ2-4	CASSQPPGTSLAKNIQYF
TRBV11-2	.	TRBJ2-1	CASSFSGSRPFF
TRBV28	.	TRBJ2-3	CASTDPGGPAGGREDTQYF
TRBV7-2	.	TRBJ2-2	CASSLEGYTGELFF
TRBV7-2	.	TRBJ2-3	CASSHQDTSQYF
TRBV11-2	.	TRBJ1-1	CASSQNRGRRTEAFF
TRBV4-1	.	TRBJ2-3	CASSQVPAGAGDTQYF
TRBV12-3/TRBV12-4	.	TRBJ2-3	CASLETSGLTDTQYF
TRBV28	.	TRBJ1-1	CASNLLRANTEAFF
TRBV28	few	TRBJ1-5	CASSSTLGQPQHF
TRBV6-8	few	TRBJ2-5	CASSPSGFQETQYF
TRBV5-1	.	TRBJ2-1	CASSIRPALSSYNEQFF